The 31 T cell receptor beta chains given below trace back to one sample, sequenced in a study of blood T cells in healthy people across ages. The second PCR ran about 6 to 11 cycles with a sample-barcoded 5' primer and J-beta primers. TCRdb fed the 5' RACE reads into MiXCR, producing one record per CDR3 protein. This table has approximately 800,000 distinct CDR3 sequences, approximately 24% appearing once. These data also featured in a second study, about T cells of mothers and their children.

The sequenced sample was blood. These TCRs come from a boy younger than 18 in good health.

This clonotype was seen a few times. The rearrangement joins TRBV5-1 to TRBJ1-4; the D is unclear. CDR3 length equals 13 residues. CDR1 and CDR2 from the germline V gene are SGHRS and YFSETQ. V dropped 1 base and J dropped 5 bases, with 6 bases sitting between them. CDR3 bases: TGCGCCAGCAGCTTGCTACAGAATGAAAAACTGTTTTTT. Translated: CASSLLQNEKLFF. Supplemented by reference TRBV5-1 and TRBJ1-4, the full variable domain reads KAGVTQTPRYLIKTRGQQVTLSCSPISGHRSVSWYQQTPGQGLQFLFEYFSETQRNKGNFPGRFSGRQFSNSRSEMNVSTLELGDSALYLCASSLLQNEKLFFGSGTQLSVL.

The V call is TRBV20-1, the J call TRBJ2-1; 11 bases fit TRBD2. Per the germline V gene, CDR1 is DFQATT and CDR2 is SNEGSKA (reference sequence). V trimming: 1 base; J trimming: 6 bases; junction bases outside the gene matches: 14. The CDR3 is made up of 18 amino acids. CDR3 bases: TGCAGTGCTAGAGGGCCTAGCGGGGGGCGAGCAAGGATCAATGAGCAGTTCTTC. Amino acid sequence: CSARGPSGGRARINEQFF.

This clonotype was picked up a small number of times. The chain couples TRBV5-1 to TRBJ1-1, with D unclear. The V gene's germline CDR1 is SGHRS and CDR2 YFSETQ. This CDR3 is built from 15 residues. V was shortened by 0 bases and J by 1 base, with 10 bases between the two germline ends. CDR3 in amino acids: CASSLEEIGNTEAFF. The DNA for the CDR3 is TGCGCCAGCAGCTTGGAGGAGATCGGGAACACTGAAGCTTTCTTT.

V is TRBV28 and J is TRBJ2-3; the D is unclear. This CDR3 spans 13 amino acids. Germline V gene lookup returns CDR1 MDHEN and CDR2 SYDVKM. V was trimmed by 7 bases and J by 14 bases, leaving 22 bases between them. For the CDR3, the DNA is TGTGCCAGCACCCCTTCCCCGGCGGCAGACCCGTATTTT. Protein sequence: CASTPSPAADPYF.

This clonotype was picked up a small number of times. The rearrangement links TRBV7-3 to TRBJ2-3; weak D call: TRBD2 (6 bases). CDR1 is SGHTA and CDR2 is FQGTGA in the germline V gene. The CDR3 extends over 14 amino acids. V lost 5 bases, J lost 1 base, and 10 bases lay in between. The CDR3 bases are TGTGCCAGCAGCCCCTCTAGCGGCACAGATACGCAGTATTTT. Translated: CASSPSSGTDTQYF.

This clonotype was picked up many times. The chain joins TRBV12-3 or TRBV12-4 to TRBJ2-4, with D possibly matching TRBD2 (5 bases). The V end was cut by 5 bases, the J end by 0 bases, with 14 bases between. The CDR3 sequence is 16 residues long. Here the CDR3 DNA reads TGTGCCAGCAGTCCTGGAGGCGGACTAGCCAAAAACATTCAGTACTTC. Its translation is CASSPGGGLAKNIQYF.

This clonotype has only a few counts. This chain links TRBV6-5 with TRBJ2-7, with 9 bases aligning to TRBD1. V was pared by 7 bases and J by 6 bases, with 7 bases of the junction left unmatched. There are 13 residues in the CDR3. Germline values: CDR1 MNHEY, CDR2 SVGAGI. This CDR3 reads CASTETGGREQYF. In DNA form, the CDR3 reads TGTGCCAGCACGGAGACAGGGGGACGCGAGCAGTACTTC.

In its sample, this clonotype was seen a few times. J is TRBJ1-1 and V is TRBV12-3 or TRBV12-4; 7 bases fit TRBD1. The CDR3 totals 13 residues. J gave up 3 bases and V 6 bases, and 4 bases lay outside the gene matches. CDR3 amino acids: CASRRGGYTEAFF. The CDR3 DNA reads TGTGCCAGCAGACGAGGGGGCTACACTGAAGCTTTCTTT.

The CDR3 protein is CASSFTGEDEQYF. The CDR3 DNA sequence: TGTGCCAGCAGCTTTACAGGGGAAGACGAGCAGTACTTC. J is TRBJ2-5 and V is TRBV7-3; 7 bases match TRBD1. Judging by the DNA end, TRBJ2-7 fits better; the J call may be wrong. Germline V gene data show CDR1 as SGHTA and CDR2 as FQGTGA. There are 13 residues in the CDR3.

This chain joins TRBV20-1 and TRBJ1-1, with TRBD1 as a possible D gene (5 bases). The CDR3 contains 12 residues. The germline V and J ends were trimmed by 0 bases and 7 bases, with 9 bases remaining between them. Germline-derived CDR1 and CDR2 are DFQATT and SNEGSKA (reference sequence). The CDR3 protein is CSAREMGLEAFF. CDR3 bases: TGCAGTGCTAGAGAAATGGGGCTTGAAGCTTTCTTT.

The genes are TRBV4-1 and TRBJ2-1; 7 bases map to TRBD1. With 1 base clipped from V and 6 bases from J, the junction kept 15 bases outside the gene matches. The length of the CDR3 is 18 residues. Germline V gene data show CDR1 as MGHRA and CDR2 as YSYEKL. The CDR3 loop is CASSQAAATGTPLNEQFF. Written as DNA, the CDR3 is TGCGCCAGCAGCCAAGCTGCGGCGACAGGGACCCCCCTCAATGAGCAGTTCTTC.

This clonotype has a handful of counts. V is TRBV20-1 and J is TRBJ2-3, with D perhaps being TRBD1 or TRBD2 (5 bases each). The CDR3 length is 13 residues. Trimming left V 6 bases short and J 4 bases short, with 14 bases between. The V gene's germline CDR1 is DFQATT and CDR2 SNEGSKA (reference sequence). The CDR3 bases are TGCAGTGCCCGTCGACGGGGACCAGATACGCAGTATTTT. Protein product: CSARRRGPDTQYF.

This clonotype has only a few counts. The rearrangement uses TRBV6-5 and TRBJ2-5; D is unclear. V was pared by 5 bases and J by 11 bases, with 18 bases between. CDR3 length: 13 amino acids. Germline values: CDR1 MNHEY, CDR2 SVGAGI. The CDR3: CASSTDGPTTQYF. CDR3 sequence (DNA): TGTGCCAGCAGTACGGACGGTCCTACTACTCAGTACTTC.

This sequence joins TRBV5-1 and TRBJ2-4, with TRBD1 matching 10 bases. The CDR3 runs to 15 residues. The junction had 6 bases not matched to a gene; V was cut back by 3 bases and J by 6 bases. Germline assignment: CDR1 SGHRS and CDR2 YFSETQ. CDR3 nucleotides: TGCGCCAGCAGCTACGACAGGGGGCCTGGAAACATTCAGTACTTC. Its translation: CASSYDRGPGNIQYF.

This chain connects TRBV7-3 to TRBJ2-7; D possibly corresponds to TRBD2 (5 bases). V was cut by 2 bases and J by 5 bases, with 10 bases left in between. There are 13 residues in the CDR3. Germline V gives CDR1 SGHTA, CDR2 FQGTGA. CDR3: CASSLSLGNEQYF. The CDR3 DNA reads as TGTGCCAGCAGCTTATCGCTCGGGAACGAGCAGTACTTC.

The table lists this clonotype with a few counts. The rearrangement links TRBV30 to TRBJ1-1; D is unresolved. In germline, CDR1 is GTSNPN, CDR2 SVGIG (reference sequence). Deletions cut 4 bases from V and 1 base from J, with 7 bases between. This CDR3 has 12 amino acids. The chain's CDR3 is CAWTSGNTEAFF. In nucleotides, the CDR3 is TGTGCCTGGACTTCGGGGAACACTGAAGCTTTCTTT.

For the CDR3, the DNA is TGTGCCAGCAGGGGTGGTTGGACTAGCGGCTACGAGCAGTACTTC. Protein sequence: CASRGGWTSGYEQYF. The chain has TRBV11-2 and TRBJ2-7; 10 nucleotides line up with TRBD2. The ends lost 6 bases at V and 3 bases at J; junction bases unmatched: 8. The CDR3 consists of 15 residues. CDR1 SGHAT and CDR2 FQNNGV come from the germline V gene. Supplemented by reference TRBV11-2 and TRBJ2-7, the full variable domain reads EAGVAQSPRYKIIEKRQSVAFWCNPISGHATLYWYQQILGQGPKLLIQFQNNGVVDDSQLPKDRFSAERLKGVDSTLKIQPAKLEDSAVYLCASRGGWTSGYEQYFGPGTRLTVT.

The chain is built from TRBV20-1 and TRBJ2-2, with TRBD2 matching 8 bases. Germline trimming cut 3 bases from V and 0 bases from J; bases unmatched to any gene: 9. Germline lookup yields CDR1 DFQATT and CDR2 SNEGSKA (reference sequence). The length of the CDR3 is 17 residues. The CDR3 bases are TGCAGTGCTAGTGGGGCCAGAGCGGGGGCGAACACCGGGGAGCTGTTTTTT. Translated: CSASGARAGANTGELFF.

This clonotype was recorded a few times. This chain links TRBV24-1 with TRBJ1-5; D might be TRBD1 (6 bases). The CDR3 has 14 amino acids. V was pared by 5 bases and J by 1 base, with 8 bases between. The germline gives CDR1 KGHDR, CDR2 SFDVKD. The CDR3 is CATSGTASNQPQHF. The CDR3 DNA is TGTGCCACCAGTGGGACAGCAAGCAATCAGCCCCAGCATTTT.

This clonotype was counted ten times or more. This chain connects TRBV7-2 to TRBJ2-4; D is uncertain. Trimming took off 4 bases at V and 0 bases at J, with 13 bases between the two ends. The CDR3 contains 16 residues. Germline lookup yields CDR1 SGHTA and CDR2 FQGNSA. The CDR3 here is CASSSATGLAKNIQYF. CDR3 nucleotide sequence: TGTGCCAGCAGCTCCGCGACGGGTCTAGCCAAAAACATTCAGTACTTC.

This clonotype was detected only a few times. The rearrangement joins TRBV9 to TRBJ2-1, with D hard to call. The CDR3 runs to 15 residues. In germline, CDR1 is SGDLS, CDR2 YYNGEE. V lost 3 bases and J 8 bases, leaving 18 bases between the germline ends. The CDR3 protein is CASSALPGGSDEQFF. The CDR3 DNA reads TGTGCCAGCAGCGCCCTCCCGGGTGGATCGGATGAGCAGTTCTTC.

The chain combines TRBV6-5 with TRBJ1-2; D not resolved. The length of the CDR3 is 16 residues. CDR1 and CDR2 (germline): MNHEY, SVGAGI. Trimming left V 1 base short and J 4 bases short, with 16 bases between. The CDR3 DNA reads TGTGCCAGCAGTTACTTCGGTTACATAGGGCCCTATGGCTACACCTTC. It encodes CASSYFGYIGPYGYTF.

This clonotype has at least ten counts. The rearrangement joins TRBV29-1 to TRBJ2-7, with a tentative D call TRBD1 (5 bases). V was shortened by 2 bases and J by 2 bases, with 7 bases between the two germline ends. This CDR3 has 12 residues. Germline CDR1 is SQVTM and CDR2 is ANQGSEA. CDR3 sequence: CSVETGAYEQYF. The CDR3, as DNA: TGCAGCGTTGAAACAGGAGCCTACGAGCAGTACTTC.

This clonotype appeared a few times. V usage is TRBV4-2 and J usage is TRBJ1-3; tentatively, D is TRBD1 (6 bases). This CDR3 contains 16 residues. Germline CDR1 and CDR2: LGHNA and YNFKEQ. Deletions cut 0 bases from V and 0 bases from J, with 9 bases between. The CDR3 here is CASSQEQGRSGNTIYF. In nucleotides, the CDR3 is TGTGCCAGCAGCCAAGAACAGGGACGCTCTGGAAACACCATATATTTT.

This clonotype has only a few counts. The chain couples TRBV5-1 to TRBJ2-1; 9 positions agree with TRBD1. This CDR3 contains 18 residues. The germline CDR1 and CDR2 sequences are SGHRS and YFSETQ. Losses at the gene ends were 3 bases for V and 7 bases for J; bases not matched to a gene: 17. Here the CDR3 DNA reads TGCGCCAGCAGCTCCTTTTTATACCGGGACAGGGCTTTAAATGAGCAGTTCTTC. This sequence encodes CASSSFLYRDRALNEQFF. Drawing the rest from reference TRBV5-1 and TRBJ2-1, the complete variable domain is KAGVTQTPRYLIKTRGQQVTLSCSPISGHRSVSWYQQTPGQGLQFLFEYFSETQRNKGNFPGRFSGRQFSNSRSEMNVSTLELGDSALYLCASSSFLYRDRALNEQFFGPGTRLTVL.

The genes are TRBV7-2 and TRBJ1-1; D call uncertain. The germline V and J ends were trimmed by 5 bases and 1 base, with 11 bases remaining between them. Germline loops: CDR1 SGHTA, CDR2 FQGNSA. The CDR3 length is 14 residues. In nucleotides, the CDR3 is TGTGCCAGCAGCCCTAGGGCACAGAACACTGAAGCTTTCTTT. It codes for CASSPRAQNTEAFF.

The chain couples TRBV6-5 to TRBJ2-5; D may be TRBD2 (6 bases). This CDR3 region has 15 residues. Per the germline V gene, CDR1 is MNHEY and CDR2 is SVGAGI. Trimming took 0 bases from V and 5 from J, leaving 13 bases between them. In DNA form, the CDR3 reads TGTGCCAGCAGTTACTCGACCCTACGGGGGGAGACCCAGTACTTC. Translation: CASSYSTLRGETQYF.

This clonotype was seen a handful of times. J is TRBJ2-3 and V is TRBV6-5; 11 nucleotides match TRBD2. V lost 5 bases and J lost 2; bases outside the gene matches: 6. CDR1 and CDR2 (germline): MNHEY, SVGAGI. This CDR3 region has 16 residues. CDR3 DNA: TGTGCCAGCAGTAACATAGCGGGGGGGATCACAGATACGCAGTATTTT. Protein: CASSNIAGGITDTQYF.

The chain joins TRBV4-1 to TRBJ1-3; D is possibly TRBD1 (5 bases). This CDR3 has 14 residues. V was trimmed by 3 bases and J by 5 bases, leaving 11 bases between them. Germline CDR1 reads MGHRA; CDR2 reads YSYEKL. The CDR3 loop is CASSHPTVRNTIYF. In nucleotides, the CDR3 is TGCGCCAGCAGCCACCCGACAGTCAGAAACACCATATATTTT.

This chain links TRBV19 with TRBJ1-1; D ambiguous. V gave up 3 bases and J gave up 1 base, with 9 bases separating them. Germline V gene sequence: CDR1 LNHDA, CDR2 SQIVND (reference sequence). CDR3 length equals 14 residues. CDR3 sequence (DNA): TGTGCCAGTAGTATCCAGAGCGGGAACACTGAAGCTTTCTTT. This codes for CASSIQSGNTEAFF. The variable domain in full, completed from reference TRBV19 and TRBJ1-1, reads DGGITQSPKYLFRKEGQNVTLSCEQNLNHDAMYWYRQDPGQGLRLIYYSQIVNDFQKGDIAEGYSVSREKKESFPLTVTSAQKNPTAFYLCASSIQSGNTEAFFGQGTRLTVV.

The V and J genes are TRBV2 and TRBJ2-5, with 13 bases identical to TRBD2. Germline lookup yields CDR1 SNHLY and CDR2 FYNNEI. This CDR3 region has 17 residues. J lost 0 bases, V lost 6 bases, and 7 bases had no gene match. The CDR3 is CASRKTGTSGNQETQYF. The CDR3 DNA is TGTGCCAGCAGGAAGACCGGGACTAGCGGGAACCAAGAGACCCAGTACTTC.